This T cell receptor (beta chain) came from a study of blood T cell repertoires in COVID-19. Study-level background: The cDNA or gDNA used as material had been derived from T cells, B-cell-depleted T cells, or PBMCs.

Seattle's cohort entered during active infection and was followed longitudinally. Per the authors' pipeline: Reference gene primer amplification yielded estimated nucleated cell counts. Profiling relied on immunoSEQ multiplex PCR, and the TCRdb table lists in-frame clones only, not all of them. V, J and clone size reflect that table, while D and trimming were determined from the DNA. The profile shows around 200,000 clones, 75% to 85% of them singletons. CDR1 and CDR2 from the germline V gene are SGHTA and FQGTGA. This CDR3 region has 14 residues. Trimming took 3 bases from V and 0 from J, leaving 6 bases between them.

Sequencing input: peripheral blood. This receptor was obtained from a woman in her forties with COVID-19, enrolled during active disease. The chain has TRBV7-3 and TRBJ1-3; D perhaps matches TRBD1 (5 bases). The CDR3 sequence: CASSLQGSGNTIYF. The CDR3 DNA reads as TGTGCCAGCAGCTTGCAGGGCTCTGGAAACACCATATATTTT.